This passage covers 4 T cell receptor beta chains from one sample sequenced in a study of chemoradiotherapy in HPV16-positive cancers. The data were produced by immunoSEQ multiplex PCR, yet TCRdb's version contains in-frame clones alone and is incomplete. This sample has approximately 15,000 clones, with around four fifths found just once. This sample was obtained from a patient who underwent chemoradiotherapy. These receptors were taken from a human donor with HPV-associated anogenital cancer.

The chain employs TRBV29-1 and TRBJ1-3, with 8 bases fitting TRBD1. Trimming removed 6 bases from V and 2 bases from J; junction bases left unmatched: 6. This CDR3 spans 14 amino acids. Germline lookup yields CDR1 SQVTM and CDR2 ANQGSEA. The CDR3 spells CSVTGDLAGNTIYF. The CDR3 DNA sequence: TGCAGCGTGACAGGGGATCTTGCTGGAAACACCATATATTTT.

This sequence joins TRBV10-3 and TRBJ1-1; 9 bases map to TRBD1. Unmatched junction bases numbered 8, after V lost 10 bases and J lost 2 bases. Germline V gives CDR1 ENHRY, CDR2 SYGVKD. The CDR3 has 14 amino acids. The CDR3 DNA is TGTGCCACCAAAATTACAGGGGGCAACACTGAAGCTTTCTTT. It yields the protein CATKITGGNTEAFF.

DNA for the CDR3: TGTGCCACCCCCCCGACGGGGACAGAATTATACGAGCAGTACTTC. Protein product: CATPPTGTELYEQYF. The genes are TRBV19 and TRBJ2-7; 7 bases match TRBD1. The CDR3 sequence is 15 residues long. The germline V gene encodes CDR1 LNHDA and CDR2 SQIVND (reference sequence). V shed 10 bases, J shed 4 bases, and the junction held 16 bases outside the gene matches.

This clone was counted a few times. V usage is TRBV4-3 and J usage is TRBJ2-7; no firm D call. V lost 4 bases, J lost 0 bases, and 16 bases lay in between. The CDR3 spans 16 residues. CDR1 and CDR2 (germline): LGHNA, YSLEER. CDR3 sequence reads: CASSPSATHSSYEQYF. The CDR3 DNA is TGCGCCAGCAGCCCTTCAGCGACGCACAGCTCCTACGAGCAGTACTTC.